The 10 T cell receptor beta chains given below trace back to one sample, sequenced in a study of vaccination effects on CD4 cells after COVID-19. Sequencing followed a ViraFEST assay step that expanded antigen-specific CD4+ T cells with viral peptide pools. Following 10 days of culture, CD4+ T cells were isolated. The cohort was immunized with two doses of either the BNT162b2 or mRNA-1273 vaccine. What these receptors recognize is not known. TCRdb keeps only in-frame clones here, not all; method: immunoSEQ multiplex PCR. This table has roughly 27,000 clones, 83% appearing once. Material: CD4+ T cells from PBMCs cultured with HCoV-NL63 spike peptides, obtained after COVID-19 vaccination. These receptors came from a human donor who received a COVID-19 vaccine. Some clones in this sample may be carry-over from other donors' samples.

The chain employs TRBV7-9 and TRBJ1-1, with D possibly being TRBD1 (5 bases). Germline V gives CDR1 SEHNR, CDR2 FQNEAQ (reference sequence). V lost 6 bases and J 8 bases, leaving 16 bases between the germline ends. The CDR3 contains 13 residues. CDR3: CASRDRDRAEAFF. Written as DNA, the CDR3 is TGTGCCAGCAGGGATCGGGACCGCGCCGAAGCTTTCTTT.

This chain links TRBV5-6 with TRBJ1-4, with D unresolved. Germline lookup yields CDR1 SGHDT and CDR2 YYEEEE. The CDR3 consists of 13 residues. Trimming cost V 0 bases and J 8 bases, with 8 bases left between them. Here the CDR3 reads CASSLASGEKLFF. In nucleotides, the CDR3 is TGTGCCAGCAGCTTGGCCTCGGGGGAAAAACTGTTTTTT.

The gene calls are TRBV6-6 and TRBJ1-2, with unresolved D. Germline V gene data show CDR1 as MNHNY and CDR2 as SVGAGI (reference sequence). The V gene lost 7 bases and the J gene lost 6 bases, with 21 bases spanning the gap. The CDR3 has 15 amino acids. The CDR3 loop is CASTQTLGSHNGYTF. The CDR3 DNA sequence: TGTGCCAGCACTCAGACCTTGGGATCACACAATGGCTACACCTTC.

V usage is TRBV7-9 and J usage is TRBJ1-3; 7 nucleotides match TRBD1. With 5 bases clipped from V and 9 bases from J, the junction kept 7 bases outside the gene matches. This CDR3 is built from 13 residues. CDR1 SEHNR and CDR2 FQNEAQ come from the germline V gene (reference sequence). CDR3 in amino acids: CASSLRDSATIYF. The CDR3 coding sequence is TGTGCCAGCAGCCTCCGGGACAGTGCCACCATATATTTT.

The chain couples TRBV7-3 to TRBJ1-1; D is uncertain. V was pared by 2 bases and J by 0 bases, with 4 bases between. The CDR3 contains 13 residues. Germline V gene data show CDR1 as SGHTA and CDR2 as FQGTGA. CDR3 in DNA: TGTGCCAGCAGCTTATCAGTGAACACTGAAGCTTTCTTT. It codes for CASSLSVNTEAFF.

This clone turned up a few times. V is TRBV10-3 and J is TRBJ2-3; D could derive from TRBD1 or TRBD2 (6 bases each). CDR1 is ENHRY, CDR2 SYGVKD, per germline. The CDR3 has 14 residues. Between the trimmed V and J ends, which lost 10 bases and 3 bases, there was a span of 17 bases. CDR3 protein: CASASRGETDTQYF. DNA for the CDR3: TGTGCCAGCGCTTCAAGGGGGGAGACAGATACGCAGTATTTT.

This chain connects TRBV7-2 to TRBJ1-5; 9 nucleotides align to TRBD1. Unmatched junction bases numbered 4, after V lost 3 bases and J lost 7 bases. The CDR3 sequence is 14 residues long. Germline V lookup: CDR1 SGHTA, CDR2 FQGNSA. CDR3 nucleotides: TGTGCCAGCAGCTTGACAGGGGGAGAACAGCCCCAGCATTTT. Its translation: CASSLTGGEQPQHF.

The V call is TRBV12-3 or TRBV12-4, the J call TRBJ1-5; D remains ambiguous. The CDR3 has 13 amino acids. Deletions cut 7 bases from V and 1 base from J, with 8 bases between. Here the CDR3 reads CASTDLSNQPQHF. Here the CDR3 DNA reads TGTGCCAGCACCGATCTCAGCAATCAGCCCCAGCATTTT.

The CDR3 bases are TGTGCCAGTAGTCCCGCCTTGACAGGGTCTGCTGAAGCTTTCTTT. Translating it yields CASSPALTGSAEAFF. V usage is TRBV19 and J usage is TRBJ1-1; TRBD1 matches at 7 bases. The CDR3 is 15 amino acids. The J segment lost 6 bases and the V segment lost 5 bases, leaving 12 bases of the junction unmatched. In germline, CDR1 is LNHDA, CDR2 SQIVND (reference sequence).

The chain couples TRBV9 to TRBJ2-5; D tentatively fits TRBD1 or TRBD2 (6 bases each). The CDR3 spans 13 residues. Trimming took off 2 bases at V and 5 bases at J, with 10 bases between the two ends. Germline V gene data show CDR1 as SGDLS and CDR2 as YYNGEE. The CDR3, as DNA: TGTGCCAGCAGCGTCGGAGGGGGGGAGACCCAGTACTTC. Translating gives CASSVGGGETQYF.